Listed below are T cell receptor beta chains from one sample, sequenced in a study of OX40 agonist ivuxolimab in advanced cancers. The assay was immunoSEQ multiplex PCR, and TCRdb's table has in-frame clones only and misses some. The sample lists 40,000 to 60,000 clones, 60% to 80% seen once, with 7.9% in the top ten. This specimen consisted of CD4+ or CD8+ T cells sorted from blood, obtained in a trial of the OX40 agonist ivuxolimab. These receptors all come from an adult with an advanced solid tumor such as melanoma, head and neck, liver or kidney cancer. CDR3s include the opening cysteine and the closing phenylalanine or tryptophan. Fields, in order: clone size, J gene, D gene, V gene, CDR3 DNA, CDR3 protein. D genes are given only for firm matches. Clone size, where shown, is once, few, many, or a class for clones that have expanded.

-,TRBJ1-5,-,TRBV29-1,TGCAGCGTTGTGGTGGGGGCGGTTAATCAGCCCCAGCATTTT,CSVVVGAVNQPQHF
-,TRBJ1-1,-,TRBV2,TGTGCCAGCAGCGCGTACGGGATGAACACTGAAGCTTTCTTT,CASSAYGMNTEAFF
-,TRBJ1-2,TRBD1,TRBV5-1,TGCGCCAGCAGCTTCGGACAGGCAGGGGATGGCTACACCTTC,CASSFGQAGDGYTF
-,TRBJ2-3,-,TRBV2,TGTGCCAGCAGTGATGGGTTGAGTACAGATACGCAGTATTTT,CASSDGLSTDTQYF
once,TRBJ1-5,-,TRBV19,TGTGCCAGTAGTACCGATAATAATCAGCAGCCCCAGCATTTT,CASSTDNNQQPQHF
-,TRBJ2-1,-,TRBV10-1,TGCGCCAGCAGCCGACAGGGAGGTATGGATGAGCAGTTCTTC,CASSRQGGMDEQFF
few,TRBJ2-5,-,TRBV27,TGTGAAAGAACAGGGCGGGAGACCCAGTACTTC,CERTGRETQYF
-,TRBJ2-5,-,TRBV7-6,TGTGCCAGCAGCTTAGTAGGGCACGAAGAGACCCAGTACTTC,CASSLVGHEETQYF
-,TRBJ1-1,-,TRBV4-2,TGTGCCAGCAGCCAGGACAGTTTGAACACTGAAGCTTTCTTT,CASSQDSLNTEAFF
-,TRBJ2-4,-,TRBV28,TGTGCCAGCAGTCCAGTGACAGGAGGTCTAGCCAAAAACATTCAGTACTTC,CASSPVTGGLAKNIQYF
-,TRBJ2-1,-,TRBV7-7,TGTGCCAGCCTCCCTGCGGGCTCCTACAATGAGCAGTTCTTC,CASLPAGSYNEQFF
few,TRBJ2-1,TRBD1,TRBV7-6,TGTGCCAGCAGCGCGACAGGGAACAATGAGCAGTTCTTC,CASSATGNNEQFF
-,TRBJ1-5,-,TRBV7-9,TGTGCCAGCAGCCGTACGGGGGGCGACAATCAGCCCCAGCATTTT,CASSRTGGDNQPQHF
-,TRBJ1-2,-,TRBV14,TGTGCCAGCAGCCAGGGGGCTCGTGGCTACACCTTC,CASSQGARGYTF
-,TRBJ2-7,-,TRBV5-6,TGTGCCAGCAGCTTGGAGTGGAGGGACCACGAGCAGTACTTC,CASSLEWRDHEQYF
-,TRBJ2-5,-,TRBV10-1,TGCGCCAGCAGTGAGGCCGGGATCCAAGAGACCCAGTACTTC,CASSEAGIQETQYF
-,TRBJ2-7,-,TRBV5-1,TGCGCCAGCAGCTTGGCCATCGGACAGAGCTCCTACGAGCAGTACTTC,CASSLAIGQSSYEQYF
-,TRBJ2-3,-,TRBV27,TGTGCCAGCAGTTTATCATTTTCTGGAGATACGCAGTATTTT,CASSLSFSGDTQYF
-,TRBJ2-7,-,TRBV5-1,TGCGCCAGCAGCCTGGAGGCAGGGGACCCCTACGAGCAGTACTTC,CASSLEAGDPYEQYF
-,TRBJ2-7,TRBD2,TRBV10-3,TGTGCCATCAGTGGGACAGCCCAGACTAGCGGGAGTTCCTACGAGCAGTACTTC,CAISGTAQTSGSSYEQYF
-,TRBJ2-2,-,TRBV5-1,TGCGCCAGCAGCTTGATTGGAAACGCCGGGGAGCTGTTTTTT,CASSLIGNAGELFF
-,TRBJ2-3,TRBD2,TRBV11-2,TGTGCCAGCAGCTTAGAACTAGCGATTTTTTCAGATACGCAGTATTTT,CASSLELAIFSDTQYF
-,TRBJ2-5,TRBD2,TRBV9,TGTGCCAGCAGCGTATTGGGGCTAGCGGAAGAGACCCAGTACTTC,CASSVLGLAEETQYF
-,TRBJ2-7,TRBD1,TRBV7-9,TGTGCCAGCAGCCGCTTTGCCCCACGAACCGGGACAGGGGGCTACGAGCAGTACTTC,CASSRFAPRTGTGGYEQYF
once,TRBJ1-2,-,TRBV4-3,TGCGCCAGCAGCCAAGATACCGCCACCGGGACGGTCGTCGGGTATGGCTACACCTTC,CASSQDTATGTVVGYGYTF
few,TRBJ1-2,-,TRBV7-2,TGTGCCAGCAGCTTTACTGGGGGTTATGGCTACACCTTC,CASSFTGGYGYTF
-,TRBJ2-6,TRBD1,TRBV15,TGTGCCACCGGGGACAGGTCTGGGGCCAACGTCCTGACTTTC,CATGDRSGANVLTF
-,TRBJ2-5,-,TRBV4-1,TGCGCCAGCAGCCAAGATTGGTGGGGGGGCGCCCTACGAGAGACCCAGTACTTC,CASSQDWWGGALRETQYF
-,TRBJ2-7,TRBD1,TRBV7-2,TGTGCCAGCAGCTTAGGGACAGGGGGCGAGCAGTACTTC,CASSLGTGGEQYF
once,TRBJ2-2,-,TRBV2,TGTGCCAGCGTCAGGGACACGAACACCGGGGAGCTGTTTTTT,CASVRDTNTGELFF
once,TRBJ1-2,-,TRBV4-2,TGTGCCAGCAGCCTCGGGAGGGGAGAAGGCTACACCTTC,CASSLGRGEGYTF
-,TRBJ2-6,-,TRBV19,TGTGCCAGTAGCGTAGGGGGTGAAGGGGCCAACGTCCTGACTTTC,CASSVGGEGANVLTF
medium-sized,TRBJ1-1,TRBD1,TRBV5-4,TGTGCCAGCAGCTTGTCCGGACAGGGGGCGAACACTGAAGCTTTCTTT,CASSLSGQGANTEAFF
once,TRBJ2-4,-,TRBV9,TGTGCCAGCAGCGGCTTCGAGGGGTCTGAGGCCAAAAACATTCAGTACTTC,CASSGFEGSEAKNIQYF
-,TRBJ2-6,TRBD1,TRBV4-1,TGCGCCAGCAGCCAAGATCGGGTGACAGGGGGTTCTGGGGCCAACGTCCTGACTTTC,CASSQDRVTGGSGANVLTF
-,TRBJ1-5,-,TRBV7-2,TGTGCCAGCAGGCTGGGACCCAATCAGCCCCAGCATTTT,CASRLGPNQPQHF